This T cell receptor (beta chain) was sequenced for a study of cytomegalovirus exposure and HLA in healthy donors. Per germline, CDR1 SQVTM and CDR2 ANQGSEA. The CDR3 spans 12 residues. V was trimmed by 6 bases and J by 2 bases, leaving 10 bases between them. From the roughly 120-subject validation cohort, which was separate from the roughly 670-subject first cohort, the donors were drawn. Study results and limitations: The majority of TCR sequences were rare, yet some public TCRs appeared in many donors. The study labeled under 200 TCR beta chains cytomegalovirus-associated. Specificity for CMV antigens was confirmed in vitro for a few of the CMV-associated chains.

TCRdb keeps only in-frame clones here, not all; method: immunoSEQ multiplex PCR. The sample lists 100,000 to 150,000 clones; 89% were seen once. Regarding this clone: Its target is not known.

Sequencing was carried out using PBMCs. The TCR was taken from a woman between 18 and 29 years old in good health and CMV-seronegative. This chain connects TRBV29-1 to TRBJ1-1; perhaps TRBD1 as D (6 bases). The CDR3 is CSVEDRNTEAFF. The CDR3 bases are TGCAGCGTCGAGGACAGAAACACTGAAGCTTTCTTT.